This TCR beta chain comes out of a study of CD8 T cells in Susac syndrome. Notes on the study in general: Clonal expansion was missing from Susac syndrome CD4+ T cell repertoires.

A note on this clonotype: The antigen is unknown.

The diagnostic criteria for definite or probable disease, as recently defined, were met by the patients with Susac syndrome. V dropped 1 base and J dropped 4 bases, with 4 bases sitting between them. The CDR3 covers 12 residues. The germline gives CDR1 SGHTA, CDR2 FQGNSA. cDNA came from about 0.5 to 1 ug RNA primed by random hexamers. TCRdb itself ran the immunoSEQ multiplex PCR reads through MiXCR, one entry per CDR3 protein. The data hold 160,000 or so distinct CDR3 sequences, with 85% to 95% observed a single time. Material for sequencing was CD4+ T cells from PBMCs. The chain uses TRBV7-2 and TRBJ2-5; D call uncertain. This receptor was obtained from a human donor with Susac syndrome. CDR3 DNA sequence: TGTGCCAGCAGCTTAGTTCCAGAGACCCAGTACTTC. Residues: CASSLVPETQYF.